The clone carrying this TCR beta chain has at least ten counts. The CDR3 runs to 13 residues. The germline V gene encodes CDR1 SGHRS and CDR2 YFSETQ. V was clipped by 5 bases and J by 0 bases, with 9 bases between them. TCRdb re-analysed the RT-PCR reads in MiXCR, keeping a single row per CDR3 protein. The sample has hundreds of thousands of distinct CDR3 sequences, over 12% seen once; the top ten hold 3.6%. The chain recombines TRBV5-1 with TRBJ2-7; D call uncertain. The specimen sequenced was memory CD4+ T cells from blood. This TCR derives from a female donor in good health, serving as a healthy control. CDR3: CASRQGDSYEQYF. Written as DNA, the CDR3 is TGCGCCAGCAGACAAGGAGACTCCTACGAGCAGTACTTC.